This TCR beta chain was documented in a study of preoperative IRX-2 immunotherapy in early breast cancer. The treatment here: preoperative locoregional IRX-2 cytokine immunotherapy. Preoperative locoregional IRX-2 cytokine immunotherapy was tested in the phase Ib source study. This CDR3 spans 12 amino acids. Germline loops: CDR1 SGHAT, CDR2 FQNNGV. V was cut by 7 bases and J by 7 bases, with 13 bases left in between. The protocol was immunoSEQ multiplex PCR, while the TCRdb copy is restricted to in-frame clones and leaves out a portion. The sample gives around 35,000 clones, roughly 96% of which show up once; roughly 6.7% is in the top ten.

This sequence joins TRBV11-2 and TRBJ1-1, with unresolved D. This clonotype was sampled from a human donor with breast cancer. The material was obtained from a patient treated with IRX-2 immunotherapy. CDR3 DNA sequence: TGTGCCAGCACGGACCGGCCCTATGAAGCTTTCTTT. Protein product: CASTDRPYEAFF.